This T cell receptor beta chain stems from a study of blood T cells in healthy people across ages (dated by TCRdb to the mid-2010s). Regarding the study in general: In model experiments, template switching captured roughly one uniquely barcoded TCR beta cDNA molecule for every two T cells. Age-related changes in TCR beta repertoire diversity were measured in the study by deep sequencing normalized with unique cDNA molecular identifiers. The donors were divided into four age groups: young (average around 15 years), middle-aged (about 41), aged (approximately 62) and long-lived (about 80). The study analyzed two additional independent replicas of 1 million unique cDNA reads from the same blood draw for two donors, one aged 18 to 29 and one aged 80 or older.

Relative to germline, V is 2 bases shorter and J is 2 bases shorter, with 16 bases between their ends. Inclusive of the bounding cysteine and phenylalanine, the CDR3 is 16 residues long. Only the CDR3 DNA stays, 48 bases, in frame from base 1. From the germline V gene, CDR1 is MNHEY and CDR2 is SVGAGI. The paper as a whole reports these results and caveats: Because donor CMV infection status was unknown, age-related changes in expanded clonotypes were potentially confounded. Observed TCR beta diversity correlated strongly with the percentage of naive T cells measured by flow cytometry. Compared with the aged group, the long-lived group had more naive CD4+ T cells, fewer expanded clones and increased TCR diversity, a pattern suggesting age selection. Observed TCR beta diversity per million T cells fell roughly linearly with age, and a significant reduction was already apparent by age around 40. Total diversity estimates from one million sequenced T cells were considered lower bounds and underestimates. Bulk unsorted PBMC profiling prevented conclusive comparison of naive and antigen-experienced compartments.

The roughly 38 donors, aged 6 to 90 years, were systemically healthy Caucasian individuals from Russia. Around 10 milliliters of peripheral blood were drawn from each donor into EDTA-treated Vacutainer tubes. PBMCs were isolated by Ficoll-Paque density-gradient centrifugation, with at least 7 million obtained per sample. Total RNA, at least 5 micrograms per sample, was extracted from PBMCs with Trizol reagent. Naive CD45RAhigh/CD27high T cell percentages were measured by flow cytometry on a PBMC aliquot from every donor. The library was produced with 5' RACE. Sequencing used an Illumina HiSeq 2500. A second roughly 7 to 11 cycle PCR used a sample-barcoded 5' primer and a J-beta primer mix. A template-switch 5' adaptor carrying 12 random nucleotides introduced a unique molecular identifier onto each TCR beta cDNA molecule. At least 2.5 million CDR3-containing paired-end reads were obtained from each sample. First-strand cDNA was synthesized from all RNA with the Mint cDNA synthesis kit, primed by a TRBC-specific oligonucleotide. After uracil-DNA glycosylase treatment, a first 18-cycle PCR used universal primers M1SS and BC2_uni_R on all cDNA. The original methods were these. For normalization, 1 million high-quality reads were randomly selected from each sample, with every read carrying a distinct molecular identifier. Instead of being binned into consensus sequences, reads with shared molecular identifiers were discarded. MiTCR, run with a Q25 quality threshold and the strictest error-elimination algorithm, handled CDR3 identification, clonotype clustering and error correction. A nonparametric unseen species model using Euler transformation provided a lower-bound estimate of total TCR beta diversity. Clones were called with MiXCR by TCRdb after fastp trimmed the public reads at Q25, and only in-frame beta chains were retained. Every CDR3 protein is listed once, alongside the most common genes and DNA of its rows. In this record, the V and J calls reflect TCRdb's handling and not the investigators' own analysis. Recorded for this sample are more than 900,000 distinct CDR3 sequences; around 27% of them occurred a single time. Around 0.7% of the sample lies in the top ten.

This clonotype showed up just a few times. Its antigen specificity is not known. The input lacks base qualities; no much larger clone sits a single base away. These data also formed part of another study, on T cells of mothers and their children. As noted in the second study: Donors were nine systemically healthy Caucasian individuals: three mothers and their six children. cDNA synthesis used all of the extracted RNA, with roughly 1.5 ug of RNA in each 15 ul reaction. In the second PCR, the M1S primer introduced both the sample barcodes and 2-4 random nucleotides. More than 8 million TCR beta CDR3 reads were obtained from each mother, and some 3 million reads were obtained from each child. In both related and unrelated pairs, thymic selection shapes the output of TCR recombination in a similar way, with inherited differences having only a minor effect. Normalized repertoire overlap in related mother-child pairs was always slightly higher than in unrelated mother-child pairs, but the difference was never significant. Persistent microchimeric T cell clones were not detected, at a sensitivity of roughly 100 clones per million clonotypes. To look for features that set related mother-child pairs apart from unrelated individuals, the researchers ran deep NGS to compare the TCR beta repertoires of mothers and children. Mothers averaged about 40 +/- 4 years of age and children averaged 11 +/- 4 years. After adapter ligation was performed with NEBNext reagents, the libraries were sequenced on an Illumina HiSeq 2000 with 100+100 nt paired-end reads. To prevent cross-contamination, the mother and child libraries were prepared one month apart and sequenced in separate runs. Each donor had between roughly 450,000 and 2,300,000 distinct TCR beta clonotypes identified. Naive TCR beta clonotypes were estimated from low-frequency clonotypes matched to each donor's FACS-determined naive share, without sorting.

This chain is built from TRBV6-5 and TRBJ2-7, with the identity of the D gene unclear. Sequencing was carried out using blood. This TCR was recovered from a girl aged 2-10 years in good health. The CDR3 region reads CASSYGRPPDTYEQYF. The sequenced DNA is TGTGCCAGCAGTTACGGAAGACCCCCAGATACCTACGAGCAGTACTTC.